One sample yielded the 17 T cell receptor beta chains listed below, sequenced in a study of PD-1 blockade in classical Hodgkin lymphoma (TCRdb year 2020). The label giving this sample's time point can be read as: cycle 2 day 1 (C2D1) of nivolumab. Every trial patient had relapsed after autologous stem cell transplantation, and cohorts A, B and C differed in prior brentuximab vedotin exposure. Libraries were built with the immunoSEQ multiplex PCR assay. TCRdb holds this immuneACCESS table with in-frame rearrangements only. Some clones are missing; in checked studies, unresolved V genes explain under half, and the rest has no known cause. For this sample the table gives 90,000 or so clones, of which about 93% were detected only once. The biggest ten clones account for approximately 2.4% of the sample. The input for sequencing was peripheral blood mononuclear cells (PBMCs), taken before the second cycle of nivolumab. These TCRs come from a human donor with classical Hodgkin lymphoma.

This clone was found once. V usage is TRBV6-6 and J usage is TRBJ2-3; 13 bases align to TRBD2. The CDR3 covers 16 residues. Trimming at V came to 7 bases and at J to 4 bases, leaving 8 bases not matched to a gene. Germline CDR1 and CDR2: MNHNY and SVGAGI (reference sequence). CDR3 protein: CASKRTSGSESDTQYF. As DNA, the CDR3 is TGTGCCAGCAAAAGGACTAGCGGGAGTGAATCAGATACGCAGTATTTT.

This chain links TRBV6-1 with TRBJ2-3; D gene uncertain. The CDR3 length is 15 residues. With 7 bases removed from V and 0 bases from J, the gap between germline ends came to 14 bases. Germline V gene data show CDR1 as MNHNS and CDR2 as SASEGT. CDR3 DNA sequence: TGTGCCAGCACCCCGCAGCAAACTAGCACAGATACGCAGTATTTT. Translated: CASTPQQTSTDTQYF.

This clone was found a few times. The chain combines TRBV19 with TRBJ1-1; possibly TRBD1 for D (5 bases). Germline V lookup: CDR1 LNHDA, CDR2 SQIVND (reference sequence). Trimming took 6 bases from V and 0 from J, leaving 11 bases between them. CDR3 size: 14 residues. DNA of the CDR3: TGTGCCAGTAGGAAGACAGCCCTGAACACTGAAGCTTTCTTT. Translation: CASRKTALNTEAFF.

This clone was recorded once. The genes are TRBV12-5 and TRBJ2-1; tentative D call: TRBD2 (6 bases). In germline, CDR1 is LGHNT, CDR2 FRNRAP. With 4 bases removed from V and 9 bases from J, the gap between germline ends came to 10 bases. This CDR3 contains 12 residues. CDR3 coding DNA: TGTGCTAGTGGTTCAAGGGGAGGTGAGCAGTTCTTC. Protein sequence: CASGSRGGEQFF.

This chain connects TRBV10-3 to TRBJ1-5; a possible D gene is TRBD1 (5 bases). The V gene lost 8 bases and the J gene lost 2 bases, with 13 bases spanning the gap. Per the germline V gene, CDR1 is ENHRY and CDR2 is SYGVKD. CDR3 length: 14 residues. CDR3 loop: CAIGGGGGNQPQHF. Written as DNA, the CDR3 is TGTGCCATCGGTGGGGGAGGTGGCAATCAGCCCCAGCATTTT.

The chain carries TRBV2 and TRBJ2-5; D may be TRBD2 (5 bases). Germline V gene data show CDR1 as SNHLY and CDR2 as FYNNEI. This CDR3 is built from 14 residues. V gave up 11 bases and J gave up 5 bases, with 21 bases separating them. DNA of the CDR3: TGTGCCGGATTCAACGGGGTCAGTAGGGAGACCCAGTACTTC. This translates into CAGFNGVSRETQYF. Complete variable domain (other parts from reference TRBV2 and TRBJ2-5): EPEVTQTPSHQVTQMGQEVILRCVPISNHLYFYWYRQILGQKVEFLVSFYNNEISEKSEIFDDQFSVERPDGSNFTLKIRSTKLEDSAMYFCAGFNGVSRETQYFGPGTRLLVL.

This chain joins TRBV5-1 and TRBJ1-2; TRBD1 matches at 9 bases. Germline CDR1 reads SGHRS; CDR2 reads YFSETQ. The CDR3 contains 15 residues. Trimming at V came to 1 base and at J to 6 bases, leaving 7 bases not matched to a gene. The CDR3 nucleotides are TGCGCCAGCAGCTTGCAAGGACAGGGGTTGAATGGCTACACCTTC. Translation: CASSLQGQGLNGYTF.

This chain uses TRBV9 with TRBJ2-3, with 9 bases aligning to TRBD1. From germline, CDR1 is SGDLS and CDR2 YYNGEE. The trim removed 0 bases at V and 6 bases at J, leaving 8 bases unmatched. CDR3 length: 16 amino acids. CDR3 residues: CASSVATPGTGDTQYF. The CDR3 DNA sequence: TGTGCCAGCAGCGTAGCTACGCCAGGGACAGGGGATACGCAGTATTTT.

This chain links TRBV25-1 with TRBJ1-5; 10 bases line up with TRBD1. The germline gives CDR1 MGHDK, CDR2 SYGVNS. CDR3 length: 15 amino acids. V lost 3 bases, J lost 4 bases, and 3 bases stayed unmatched. In nucleotides, the CDR3 is TGTGCCAGCAGTGATGGGACAGGGGCTAATCAGCCCCAGCATTTT. As protein: CASSDGTGANQPQHF. Full variable domain (missing parts from reference TRBV25-1 and TRBJ1-5): EADIYQTPRYLVIGTGKKITLECSQTMGHDKMYWYQQDPGMELHLIHYSYGVNSTEKGDLSSESTVSRIRTEHFPLTLESARPSHTSQYLCASSDGTGANQPQHFGDGTRLSIL.

This rearrangement joins TRBV30 to TRBJ1-2, with D tentatively TRBD1 (5 bases). Germline V gene data show CDR1 as GTSNPN and CDR2 as SVGIG (reference sequence). The CDR3 loop spans 12 amino acids. Trimming pared 3 bases from V and 4 bases from J, leaving 9 bases between. CDR3 in amino acids: CAWSSGTYGYTF. CDR3 coding DNA: TGTGCCTGGAGCTCTGGGACCTATGGCTACACCTTC.

The rearrangement links TRBV19 to TRBJ2-3; the D gene is possibly TRBD2 (5 bases). The CDR3 runs 14 residues. V was cut by 3 bases and J by 1 base, with 8 bases left in between. The germline V gene has CDR1 LNHDA and CDR2 SQIVND (reference sequence). The CDR3 spells CASSIAGGTDTQYF. CDR3 DNA: TGTGCCAGTAGTATCGCCGGGGGCACAGATACGCAGTATTTT.

About this clone: Other DNA variants within this sample encode the same CDR3. J is TRBJ2-5 and V is TRBV19; TRBD2 aligns across 13 bases. The germline V gene has CDR1 LNHDA and CDR2 SQIVND (reference sequence). Losses at the gene ends were 6 bases for V and 4 bases for J; bases not matched to a gene: 5. This CDR3 contains 15 residues. The CDR3 sequence is CASRTSGRAGETQYF. CDR3 DNA sequence: TGTGCCAGTAGAACTAGCGGGAGGGCCGGAGAGACCCAGTACTTC.

The chain combines TRBV4-2 with TRBJ2-2, with 11 bases aligning to TRBD2. Germline values: CDR1 LGHNA, CDR2 YNFKEQ. Trimming removed 1 base from V and 5 bases from J; junction bases left unmatched: 15. The CDR3 has 20 amino acids. CDR3 region: CASSQGTGVAGGPGTGELFF. In DNA, the CDR3 is TGTGCCAGCAGCCAAGGGACTGGGGTAGCGGGAGGGCCAGGGACCGGGGAGCTGTTTTTT.

V and J are TRBV7-2 and TRBJ1-1; the D is unclear. The V end lost 3 bases, the J end lost 2 bases, and 10 bases lay between the germline ends. The CDR3 contains 14 residues. Germline V gene data show CDR1 as SGHTA and CDR2 as FQGNSA. CDR3 coding DNA: TGTGCCAGCAGCTTCGGACCGACAAACACTGAAGCTTTCTTT. Protein sequence: CASSFGPTNTEAFF.

This rearrangement joins TRBV5-4 to TRBJ1-1; possibly TRBD1 for D (5 bases). V was cut by 4 bases and J by 2 bases, with 18 bases left in between. From germline, CDR1 is SGHNT and CDR2 YYREEE (reference sequence). The CDR3 runs 16 residues. The CDR3 protein is CASSDQKGRGNTEAFF. The CDR3 coding sequence is TGTGCCAGCAGCGATCAGAAAGGGAGGGGAAACACTGAAGCTTTCTTT.

This clone was detected only once. The gene calls are TRBV9 and TRBJ1-1; D call uncertain. V was clipped by 4 bases and J by 0 bases, with 13 bases between them. The CDR3 runs to 15 residues. Germline values: CDR1 SGDLS, CDR2 YYNGEE. The CDR3 DNA follows: TGTGCCAGCAGCCCATGGACGAAGCTGAACACTGAAGCTTTCTTT. Protein product: CASSPWTKLNTEAFF.

The chain employs TRBV6-1 and TRBJ2-7; D gene ambiguous. Germline CDR1 and CDR2: MNHNS and SASEGT. V lost 0 bases and J 6 bases, leaving 9 bases between the germline ends. The CDR3 loop spans 13 amino acids. CDR3 loop: CASSEALSGEQYF. The DNA of the CDR3 is TGTGCCAGCAGTGAAGCGTTGTCAGGCGAGCAGTACTTC.